A selection of T cell receptor beta chains follows, all from one sample in a study of cytomegalovirus exposure and HLA in healthy donors. The assay was immunoSEQ multiplex PCR, and TCRdb's table has in-frame clones only and misses some. Altogether under 200,000 clones are present, approximately 11% being singletons, with the ten largest covering 7.8%. The sequenced material came from PBMCs. The source of these receptors is a man in his forties or fifties in good health and CMV-seropositive. Each CDR3 is given with its conserved first and last residue. A D gene is named only where the DNA matches it firmly. Not all rows give a size; the values are once, few, many and, for expanded clones, a class.

cdr3_aa: CASSLAGTSGGKDTQYF
cdr3_nt: TGCGCCAGCAGCTTGGCCGGGACTAGCGGGGGAAAAGATACGCAGTATTTT
j_call: TRBJ2-3
clone_size: few
v_call: TRBV5-1
d_call: TRBD2

cdr3_aa: CASSLGGGEEKLFF
cdr3_nt: TGTGCCAGCAGCTTGGGAGGGGGGGAAGAAAAACTGTTTTTT
j_call: TRBJ1-4
clone_size: few
v_call: TRBV7-9
d_call: .

cdr3_aa: CASSYGGQETQYF
cdr3_nt: TGTGCCAGCAGTTACGGGGGGCAAGAGACCCAGTACTTC
j_call: TRBJ2-5
clone_size: few
v_call: TRBV6-5
d_call: .

cdr3_aa: CAWNRNTGELFF
cdr3_nt: TGTGCCTGGAACAGGAACACCGGGGAGCTGTTTTTT
j_call: TRBJ2-2
clone_size: few
v_call: TRBV30
d_call: .

cdr3_aa: CASTSGYGYTF
cdr3_nt: TGTGCCAGCACCTCAGGGTATGGCTACACCTTC
j_call: TRBJ1-2
clone_size: .
v_call: TRBV11-3
d_call: .

cdr3_aa: CGTSGLNYNEQFF
cdr3_nt: TGTGGAACTAGCGGGTTAAACTACAATGAGCAGTTCTTC
j_call: TRBJ2-1
clone_size: .
v_call: TRBV28
d_call: TRBD2

cdr3_aa: CASSQGRGQSNEKLFF
cdr3_nt: TGCGCCAGCAGCCAAGGCCGCGGGCAAAGTAATGAAAAACTGTTTTTT
j_call: TRBJ1-4
clone_size: .
v_call: TRBV4-3
d_call: .

cdr3_aa: CSVEEELLTSGANVLTF
cdr3_nt: TGCAGCGTTGAAGAGGAACTCCTGACATCGGGGGCCAACGTCCTGACTTTC
j_call: TRBJ2-6
clone_size: few
v_call: TRBV29-1
d_call: .

cdr3_aa: CASSEGGGGPYNEQFF
cdr3_nt: TGCGCCAGCAGTGAGGGGGGCGGGGGACCCTACAATGAGCAGTTCTTC
j_call: TRBJ2-1
clone_size: .
v_call: TRBV10-1
d_call: .

cdr3_aa: CAISVRDRDAYGYTF
cdr3_nt: TGTGCCATCAGTGTCCGGGACAGGGACGCCTATGGCTACACCTTC
j_call: TRBJ1-2
clone_size: few
v_call: TRBV10-3
d_call: TRBD1

cdr3_aa: CASSPKGSNTGELFF
cdr3_nt: TGTGCCAGCTCACCTAAGGGGTCTAACACCGGGGAGCTGTTTTTT
j_call: TRBJ2-2
clone_size: .
v_call: TRBV18
d_call: .

cdr3_aa: CASRTSNTNEKLFF
cdr3_nt: TGCGCCAGCAGGACAAGCAATACTAATGAAAAACTGTTTTTT
j_call: TRBJ1-4
clone_size: .
v_call: TRBV10-2
d_call: .

cdr3_aa: CASSPLGTGGTNEKLFF
cdr3_nt: TGTGCCAGCAGCCCTCTCGGGACAGGGGGTACTAATGAAAAACTGTTTTTT
j_call: TRBJ1-4
clone_size: .
v_call: TRBV28
d_call: TRBD1

cdr3_aa: CASTATGGYNYGYTF
cdr3_nt: TGTGCCAGCACCGCGACAGGGGGATATAACTATGGCTACACCTTC
j_call: TRBJ1-2
clone_size: once
v_call: TRBV28
d_call: TRBD1

cdr3_aa: CASSLSGQPGTDTQYF
cdr3_nt: TGTGCCAGCAGCTTATCTGGGCAGCCGGGCACAGATACGCAGTATTTT
j_call: TRBJ2-3
clone_size: .
v_call: TRBV13
d_call: .

cdr3_aa: CASSATLDTQYF
cdr3_nt: TGTGCCAGCAGCGCTACGTTAGATACGCAGTATTTT
j_call: TRBJ2-3
clone_size: .
v_call: TRBV9
d_call: .

cdr3_aa: CASSPRGTGEAGQPQHF
cdr3_nt: TGTGCCAGCTCACCGCGCGGGACAGGGGAGGCGGGTCAGCCCCAGCATTTT
j_call: TRBJ1-5
clone_size: .
v_call: TRBV18
d_call: TRBD1

cdr3_aa: CASSPRRGTQYF
cdr3_nt: TGTGCCAGCAGTCCTCGAAGGGGGACCCAGTACTTC
j_call: TRBJ2-5
clone_size: few
v_call: TRBV28
d_call: .

cdr3_aa: CASNSLRGSSYNEQFF
cdr3_nt: TGTGCCAGCAATTCGCTTAGGGGAAGCTCCTACAATGAGCAGTTCTTC
j_call: TRBJ2-1
clone_size: few
v_call: TRBV13
d_call: .

cdr3_aa: CASSGTGGFNEQFF
cdr3_nt: TGTGCCAGCAGTGGGACCGGGGGGTTCAATGAGCAGTTCTTC
j_call: TRBJ2-1
clone_size: few
v_call: TRBV25-1
d_call: TRBD2

cdr3_aa: CASSLNSQGSNQPQHF
cdr3_nt: TGTGCCAGCAGTCTCAATTCACAGGGATCTAATCAGCCCCAGCATTTT
j_call: TRBJ1-5
clone_size: few
v_call: TRBV27
d_call: .

cdr3_aa: CAISESNRPPYEQYF
cdr3_nt: TGTGCCATCAGTGAGTCGAACAGACCGCCCTACGAGCAGTACTTC
j_call: TRBJ2-7
clone_size: few
v_call: TRBV10-3
d_call: .

cdr3_aa: CASSTQLRKTEAFF
cdr3_nt: TGTGCCAGTAGTACCCAACTTCGCAAAACTGAAGCTTTCTTT
j_call: TRBJ1-1
clone_size: .
v_call: TRBV19
d_call: .

cdr3_aa: CASSLGLGGGYSNQPQHF
cdr3_nt: TGTGCCAGCAGCTTGGGATTAGGGGGTGGTTACAGCAATCAGCCCCAGCATTTT
j_call: TRBJ1-5
clone_size: few
v_call: TRBV5-8
d_call: .

cdr3_aa: CASSLQGVDTEAFF
cdr3_nt: TGTGCCAGCAGCCTACAGGGAGTGGACACTGAAGCTTTCTTT
j_call: TRBJ1-1
clone_size: .
v_call: TRBV9
d_call: .

cdr3_aa: CASSPDSTGLGEQYF
cdr3_nt: TGTGCCAGCAGCCCCGATTCGACAGGGTTAGGCGAGCAGTACTTC
j_call: TRBJ2-7
clone_size: few
v_call: TRBV11-2
d_call: TRBD1

cdr3_aa: CASSRRRGVVQYF
cdr3_nt: TGTGCCAGCAGCCGAAGACGGGGGGTCGTGCAGTACTTC
j_call: TRBJ2-7
clone_size: .
v_call: TRBV11-2
d_call: TRBD2

cdr3_aa: CASSQAGPGGGYEQYF
cdr3_nt: TGTGCCAGTAGTCAGGCAGGTCCGGGAGGCGGTTACGAGCAGTACTTC
j_call: TRBJ2-7
clone_size: few
v_call: TRBV19
d_call: TRBD2

cdr3_aa: CATTQAPAGGQETQYF
cdr3_nt: TGTGCCACCACGCAGGCACCGGCGGGGGGCCAGGAGACCCAGTACTTC
j_call: TRBJ2-5
clone_size: .
v_call: TRBV10-3
d_call: TRBD2

cdr3_aa: CASSSDRDDSNQPQHF
cdr3_nt: TGTGCCAGCAGCTCGGACAGGGATGATAGCAATCAGCCCCAGCATTTT
j_call: TRBJ1-5
clone_size: once
v_call: TRBV11-3
d_call: TRBD1

cdr3_aa: CASSSKGGVTEAFF
cdr3_nt: TGTGCCAGCAGCTCCAAGGGAGGGGTCACTGAAGCTTTCTTT
j_call: TRBJ1-1
clone_size: few
v_call: TRBV9
d_call: .

cdr3_aa: CASSMAVNYGYTF
cdr3_nt: TGTGCCAGTAGTATGGCAGTAAACTATGGCTACACCTTC
j_call: TRBJ1-2
clone_size: few
v_call: TRBV19
d_call: .

cdr3_aa: CASSRDRGKNIQYF
cdr3_nt: TGTGCCAGCAGCCGGGACAGGGGGAAAAACATTCAGTACTTC
j_call: TRBJ2-4
clone_size: .
v_call: TRBV5-4
d_call: TRBD1

cdr3_aa: CASSELSRDRGIRGTQYF
cdr3_nt: TGTGCCAGCAGTGAGTTGTCCCGGGACAGGGGTATTAGAGGTACGCAGTATTTT
j_call: TRBJ2-3
clone_size: .
v_call: TRBV6-1
d_call: TRBD1

cdr3_aa: CASSSTSDTQYF
cdr3_nt: TGTGCCAGCAGTTCGACATCAGATACGCAGTATTTT
j_call: TRBJ2-3
clone_size: .
v_call: TRBV6-6
d_call: .

cdr3_aa: CASSVRTWGYNEQFF
cdr3_nt: TGTGCCAGTAGTGTCCGGACTTGGGGCTACAATGAGCAGTTCTTC
j_call: TRBJ2-1
clone_size: few
v_call: TRBV19
d_call: .

cdr3_aa: CASSELSGAIQETQYF
cdr3_nt: TGTGCCAGCAGTGAACTTAGCGGGGCTATTCAAGAGACCCAGTACTTC
j_call: TRBJ2-5
clone_size: few
v_call: TRBV6-1
d_call: TRBD2

cdr3_aa: CATSRGTGPSAGELFF
cdr3_nt: TGTGCCACCAGCAGAGGAACAGGGCCGTCGGCCGGGGAGCTGTTTTTT
j_call: TRBJ2-2
clone_size: few
v_call: TRBV15
d_call: .

cdr3_aa: CASSVPASGGAGEQFF
cdr3_nt: TGTGCCAGCAGCGTACCGGCTAGCGGGGGGGCGGGTGAGCAGTTCTTC
j_call: TRBJ2-1
clone_size: once
v_call: TRBV9
d_call: TRBD2

cdr3_aa: CASSQDRGPAGGKRTYNSPLHF
cdr3_nt: TGCGCCAGCAGCCAAGATCGCGGCCCGGCAGGGGGAAAGAGGACCTATAATTCACCCCTCCACTTT
j_call: TRBJ1-6
clone_size: .
v_call: TRBV4-3
d_call: TRBD1

cdr3_aa: CASSPRLAGATGELFF
cdr3_nt: TGTGCCAGCAGTCCGCGACTAGCGGGGGCTACCGGGGAGCTGTTTTTT
j_call: TRBJ2-2
clone_size: .
v_call: TRBV5-4
d_call: TRBD2

cdr3_aa: CASSVAPGRDTEAFF
cdr3_nt: TGTGCCAGCAGCGTAGCTCCGGGCAGGGACACTGAAGCTTTCTTT
j_call: TRBJ1-1
clone_size: few
v_call: TRBV9
d_call: .

cdr3_aa: CASSAGPPGEKLFF
cdr3_nt: TGTGCCAGCAGTGCGGGACCGCCGGGAGAAAAACTGTTTTTT
j_call: TRBJ1-4
clone_size: few
v_call: TRBV6-5
d_call: .

cdr3_aa: CSALRQNEQFF
cdr3_nt: TGCAGTGCATTAAGACAGAATGAGCAGTTCTTC
j_call: TRBJ2-1
clone_size: few
v_call: TRBV20-1
d_call: .

cdr3_aa: CASSLSGLTDTQYF
cdr3_nt: TGTGCCAGCAGCTTATCGGGACTCACAGATACGCAGTATTTT
j_call: TRBJ2-3
clone_size: .
v_call: TRBV7-3
d_call: .

cdr3_aa: CASRLRRGYGEKLFF
cdr3_nt: TGTGCCAGCAGACTCCGGAGGGGATATGGTGAAAAACTGTTTTTT
j_call: TRBJ1-4
clone_size: few
v_call: TRBV28
d_call: .

cdr3_aa: CASSDGQGARQPQHF
cdr3_nt: TGTGCCAGCAGTGATGGACAGGGGGCGAGGCAGCCCCAGCATTTT
j_call: TRBJ1-5
clone_size: few
v_call: TRBV6-1
d_call: TRBD1

cdr3_aa: CASSVEGGKAEAFF
cdr3_nt: TGTGCCAGCAGCGTAGAAGGGGGTAAGGCTGAAGCTTTCTTT
j_call: TRBJ1-1
clone_size: few
v_call: TRBV9
d_call: .

cdr3_aa: CASSVQGAKGNTIYF
cdr3_nt: TGTGCCAGCAGCGTACAGGGGGCGAAGGGAAACACCATATATTTT
j_call: TRBJ1-3
clone_size: .
v_call: TRBV11-2
d_call: TRBD1

cdr3_aa: CASSWTTQETQYF
cdr3_nt: TGCGCCAGCAGCTGGACTACCCAAGAGACCCAGTACTTC
j_call: TRBJ2-5
clone_size: .
v_call: TRBV5-1
d_call: .

cdr3_aa: CASGLPTQGGQFF
cdr3_nt: TGTGCCAGCGGCCTCCCTACCCAGGGGGGGCAGTTCTTC
j_call: TRBJ2-1
clone_size: .
v_call: TRBV11-2
d_call: .